This T cell receptor beta chain was sequenced during a study of T-cell reconstitution after alpha-beta-depleted transplantation in children. Unique molecular identifiers were incorporated into the prepared TCRbeta library. TCRdb redid the calling of the PCR reads with MiXCR, one entry per CDR3 protein. Seen here are some 500,000 distinct CDR3 sequences, about 18% observed once, and the top ten hold 3.3%. This CDR3 comprises 14 residues. Germline CDR1 and CDR2: DFQATT and SNEGSKA (reference sequence). V was trimmed by 6 bases and J by 3 bases, leaving 17 bases between them. This specimen consisted of PBMCs from the stem cell graft donor, obtained from the stem cell graft. This receptor was identified in a human donor who donated a stem cell graft to a child with acute lymphoblastic leukemia. The chain uses TRBV20-1 and TRBJ1-2; D is unclear. CDR3 in DNA: TGCAGTGCGTACCGCGGTGCGGGTGACTATGGCTACACCTTC. Protein: CSAYRGAGDYGYTF.